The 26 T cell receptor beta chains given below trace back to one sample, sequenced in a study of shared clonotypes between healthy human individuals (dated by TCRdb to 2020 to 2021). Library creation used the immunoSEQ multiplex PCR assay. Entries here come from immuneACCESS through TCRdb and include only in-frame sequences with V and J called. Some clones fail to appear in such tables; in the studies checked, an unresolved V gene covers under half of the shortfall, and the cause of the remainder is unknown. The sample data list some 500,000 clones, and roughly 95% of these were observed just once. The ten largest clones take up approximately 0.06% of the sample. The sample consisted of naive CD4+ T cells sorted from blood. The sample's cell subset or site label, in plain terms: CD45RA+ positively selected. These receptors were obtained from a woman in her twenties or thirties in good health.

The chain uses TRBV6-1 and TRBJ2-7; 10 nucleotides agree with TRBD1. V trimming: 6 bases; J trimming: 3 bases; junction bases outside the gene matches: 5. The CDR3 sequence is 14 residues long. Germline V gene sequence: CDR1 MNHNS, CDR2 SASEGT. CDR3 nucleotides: TGTGCCAGCAGAGGGACAGGGGTTATCTACGAGCAGTACTTC. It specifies CASRGTGVIYEQYF.

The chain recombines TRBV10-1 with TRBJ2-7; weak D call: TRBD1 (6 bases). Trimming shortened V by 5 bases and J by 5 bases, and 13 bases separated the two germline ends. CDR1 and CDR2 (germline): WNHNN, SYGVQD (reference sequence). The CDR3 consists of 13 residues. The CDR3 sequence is CASSLTGWDEQYF. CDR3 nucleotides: TGCGCCAGCAGTCTTACAGGGTGGGACGAGCAGTACTTC.

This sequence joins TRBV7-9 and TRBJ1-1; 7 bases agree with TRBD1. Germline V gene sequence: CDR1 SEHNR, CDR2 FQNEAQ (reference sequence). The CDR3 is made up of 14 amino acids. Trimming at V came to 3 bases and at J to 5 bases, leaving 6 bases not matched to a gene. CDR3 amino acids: CASSFGQGETEAFF. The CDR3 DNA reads TGTGCCAGCAGCTTTGGTCAGGGGGAAACTGAAGCTTTCTTT.

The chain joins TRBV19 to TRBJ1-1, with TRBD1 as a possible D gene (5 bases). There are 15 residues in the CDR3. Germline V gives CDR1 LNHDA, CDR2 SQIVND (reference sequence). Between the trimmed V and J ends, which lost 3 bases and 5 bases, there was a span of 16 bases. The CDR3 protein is CASSIWGFARTEAFF. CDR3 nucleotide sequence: TGTGCCAGTAGTATTTGGGGGTTTGCGAGGACTGAAGCTTTCTTT.

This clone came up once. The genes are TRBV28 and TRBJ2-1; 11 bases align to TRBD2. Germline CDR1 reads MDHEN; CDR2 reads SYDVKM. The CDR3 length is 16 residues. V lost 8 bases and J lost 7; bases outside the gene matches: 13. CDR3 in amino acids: CASQTSGINGGNEQFF. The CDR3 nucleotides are TGTGCCAGCCAGACTAGCGGGATAAACGGAGGGAATGAGCAGTTCTTC. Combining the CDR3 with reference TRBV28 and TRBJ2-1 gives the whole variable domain DVKVTQSSRYLVKRTGEKVFLECVQDMDHENMFWYRQDPGLGLRLIYFSYDVKMKEKGDIPEGYSVSREKKERFSLILESASTNQTSMYLCASQTSGINGGNEQFFGPGTRLTVL.

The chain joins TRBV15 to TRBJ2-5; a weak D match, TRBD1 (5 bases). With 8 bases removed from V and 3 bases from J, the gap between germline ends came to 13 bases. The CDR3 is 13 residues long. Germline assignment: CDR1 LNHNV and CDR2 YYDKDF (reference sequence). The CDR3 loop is CATGRGTKETQYF. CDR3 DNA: TGTGCCACCGGTAGGGGAACGAAAGAGACCCAGTACTTC.

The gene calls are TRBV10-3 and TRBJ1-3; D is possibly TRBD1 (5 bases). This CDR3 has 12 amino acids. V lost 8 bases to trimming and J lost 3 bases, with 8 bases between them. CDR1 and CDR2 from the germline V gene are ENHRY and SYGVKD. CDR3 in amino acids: CAIRTGGNTIYF. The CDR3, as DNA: TGTGCCATCCGAACAGGTGGAAACACCATATATTTT.

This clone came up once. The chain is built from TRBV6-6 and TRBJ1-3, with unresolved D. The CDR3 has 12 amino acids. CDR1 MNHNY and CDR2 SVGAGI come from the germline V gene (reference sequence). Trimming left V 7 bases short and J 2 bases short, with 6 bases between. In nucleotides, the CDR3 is TGTGCCAGCACCGGGCCTGGAAACACCATATATTTT. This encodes CASTGPGNTIYF.

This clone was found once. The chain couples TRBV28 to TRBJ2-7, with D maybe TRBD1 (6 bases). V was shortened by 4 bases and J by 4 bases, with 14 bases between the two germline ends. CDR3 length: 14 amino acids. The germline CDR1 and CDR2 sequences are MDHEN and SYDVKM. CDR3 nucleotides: TGTGCCAGCAGTTCCCCGGACAGAGTTTACGAGCAGTACTTC. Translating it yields CASSSPDRVYEQYF.

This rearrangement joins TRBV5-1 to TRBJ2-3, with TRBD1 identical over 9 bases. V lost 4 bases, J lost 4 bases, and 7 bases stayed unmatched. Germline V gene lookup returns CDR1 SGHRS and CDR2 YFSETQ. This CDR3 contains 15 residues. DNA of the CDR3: TGCGCCAGCAGCCACCGGGACAGGGTATCAGATACGCAGTATTTT. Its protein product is CASSHRDRVSDTQYF.

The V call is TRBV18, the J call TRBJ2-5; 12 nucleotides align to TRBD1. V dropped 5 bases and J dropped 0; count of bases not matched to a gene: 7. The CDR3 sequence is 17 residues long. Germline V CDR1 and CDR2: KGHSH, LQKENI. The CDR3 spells CASSGGTGGHHQETQYF. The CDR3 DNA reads TGTGCCAGCTCAGGAGGGACAGGGGGCCACCACCAAGAGACCCAGTACTTC. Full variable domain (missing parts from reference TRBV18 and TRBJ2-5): NAGVMQNPRHLVRRRGQEARLRCSPMKGHSHVYWYRQLPEEGLKFMVYLQKENIIDESGMPKERFSAEFPKEGPSILRIQQVVRGDSAAYFCASSGGTGGHHQETQYFGPGTRLLVL.

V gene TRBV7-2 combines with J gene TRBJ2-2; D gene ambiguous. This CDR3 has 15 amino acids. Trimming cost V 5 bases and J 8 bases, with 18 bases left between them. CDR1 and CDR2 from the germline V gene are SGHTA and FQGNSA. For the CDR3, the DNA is TGTGCCAGCAGCCTAAGGTCTACCACTATTGGGGAGCTGTTTTTT. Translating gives CASSLRSTTIGELFF. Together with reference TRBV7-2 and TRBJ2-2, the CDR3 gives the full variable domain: GAGVSQSPSNKVTEKGKDVELRCDPISGHTALYWYRQSLGQGLEFLIYFQGNSAPDKSGLPSDRFSAERTGGSVSTLTIQRTQQEDSAVYLCASSLRSTTIGELFFGEGSRLTVL.

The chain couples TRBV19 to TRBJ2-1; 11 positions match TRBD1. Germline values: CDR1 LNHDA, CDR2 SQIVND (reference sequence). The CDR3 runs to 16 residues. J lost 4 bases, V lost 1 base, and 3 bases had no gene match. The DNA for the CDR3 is TGTGCCAGTAGTATAGGGACAGGGGGCTGGTACAATGAGCAGTTCTTC. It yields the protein CASSIGTGGWYNEQFF.

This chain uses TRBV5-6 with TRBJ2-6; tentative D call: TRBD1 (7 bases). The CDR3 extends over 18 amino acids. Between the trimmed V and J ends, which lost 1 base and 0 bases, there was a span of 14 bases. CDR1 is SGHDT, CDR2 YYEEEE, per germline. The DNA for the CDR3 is TGTGCCAGCAGCTTGACCAGGGGGGCCTTCTCTGGGGCCAACGTCCTGACTTTC. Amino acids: CASSLTRGAFSGANVLTF. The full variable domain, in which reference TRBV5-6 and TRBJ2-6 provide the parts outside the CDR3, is DAGVTQSPTHLIKTRGQQVTLRCSPKSGHDTVSWYQQALGQGPQFIFQYYEEEERQRGNFPDRFSGHQFPNYSSELNVNALLLGDSALYLCASSLTRGAFSGANVLTFGAGSRLTVL.

Here the CDR3 DNA reads TGTGCCAGCAGTTTACAGGGAGATGGCTACACCTTC. Amino acid sequence: CASSLQGDGYTF. The rearrangement uses TRBV28 and TRBJ1-2, with a possible D match to TRBD1 (5 bases). The CDR3 length is 12 residues. Germline CDR1 and CDR2: MDHEN and SYDVKM. V lost 2 bases to trimming and J lost 6 bases, with 7 bases between them.

CDR3: CASSPLRQGKIPNQPQHF. CDR3 sequence (DNA): TGTGCCAGCTCACCTTTGAGACAGGGAAAAATACCGAATCAGCCCCAGCATTTT. The genes are TRBV18 and TRBJ1-5; 7 bases are a match to TRBD1. The CDR3 is 18 amino acids. Per the germline V gene, CDR1 is KGHSH and CDR2 is LQKENI. Trimming took 3 bases from V and 4 from J; bases not matched to a gene: 15.

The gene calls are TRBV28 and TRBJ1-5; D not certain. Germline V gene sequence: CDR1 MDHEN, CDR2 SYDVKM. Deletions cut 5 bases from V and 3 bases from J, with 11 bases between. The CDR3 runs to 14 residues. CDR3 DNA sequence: TGTGCCAGCAGTCCCAGACTTCCCAATCAGCCCCAGCATTTT. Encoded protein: CASSPRLPNQPQHF.

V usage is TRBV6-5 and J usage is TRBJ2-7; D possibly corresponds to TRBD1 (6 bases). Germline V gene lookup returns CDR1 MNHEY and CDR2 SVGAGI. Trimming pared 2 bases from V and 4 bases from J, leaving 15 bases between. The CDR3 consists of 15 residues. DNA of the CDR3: TGTGCCAGCAGTTACGGGACACAGGCCCTTTACGAGCAGTACTTC. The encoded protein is CASSYGTQALYEQYF.

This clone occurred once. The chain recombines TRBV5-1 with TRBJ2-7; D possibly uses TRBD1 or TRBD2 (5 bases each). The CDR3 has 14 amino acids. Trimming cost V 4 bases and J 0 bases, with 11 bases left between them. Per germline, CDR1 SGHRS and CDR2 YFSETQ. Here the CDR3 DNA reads TGCGCCAGCAGCCTGGGACGGACCTCCTACGAGCAGTACTTC. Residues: CASSLGRTSYEQYF.

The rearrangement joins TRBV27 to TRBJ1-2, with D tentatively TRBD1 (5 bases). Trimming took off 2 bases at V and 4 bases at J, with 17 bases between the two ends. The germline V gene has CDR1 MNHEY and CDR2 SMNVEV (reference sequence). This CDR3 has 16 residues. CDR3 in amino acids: CASSLRVGTGSYGYTF. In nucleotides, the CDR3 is TGTGCCAGCAGTTTACGTGTTGGTACAGGATCCTATGGCTACACCTTC.

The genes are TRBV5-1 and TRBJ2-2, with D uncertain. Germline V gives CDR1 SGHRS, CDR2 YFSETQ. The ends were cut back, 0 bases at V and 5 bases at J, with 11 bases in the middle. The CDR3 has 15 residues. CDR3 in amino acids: CASSLAPARTGELFF. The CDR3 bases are TGCGCCAGCAGCTTGGCCCCGGCGAGGACCGGGGAGCTGTTTTTT.

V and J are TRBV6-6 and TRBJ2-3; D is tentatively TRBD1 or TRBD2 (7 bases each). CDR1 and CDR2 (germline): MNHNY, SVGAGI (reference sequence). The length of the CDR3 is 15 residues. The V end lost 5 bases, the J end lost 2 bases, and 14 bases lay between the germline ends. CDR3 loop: CASSAGDSNTDTQYF. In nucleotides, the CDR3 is TGTGCCAGCAGTGCGGGGGACAGCAACACAGATACGCAGTATTTT.

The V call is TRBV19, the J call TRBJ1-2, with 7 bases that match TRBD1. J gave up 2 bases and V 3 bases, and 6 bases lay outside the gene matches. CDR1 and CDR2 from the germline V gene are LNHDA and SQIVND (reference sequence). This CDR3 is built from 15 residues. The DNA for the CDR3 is TGTGCCAGTAGTATCCCGCAGGGGGAGAACTATGGCTACACCTTC. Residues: CASSIPQGENYGYTF.

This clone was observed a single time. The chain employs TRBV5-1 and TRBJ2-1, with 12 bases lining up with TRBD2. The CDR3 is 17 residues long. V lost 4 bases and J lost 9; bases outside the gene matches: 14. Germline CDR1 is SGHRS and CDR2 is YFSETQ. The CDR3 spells CASSGASSGRAVGEQFF. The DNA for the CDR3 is TGCGCCAGCAGCGGGGCTTCTAGCGGGAGGGCCGTGGGTGAGCAGTTCTTC.

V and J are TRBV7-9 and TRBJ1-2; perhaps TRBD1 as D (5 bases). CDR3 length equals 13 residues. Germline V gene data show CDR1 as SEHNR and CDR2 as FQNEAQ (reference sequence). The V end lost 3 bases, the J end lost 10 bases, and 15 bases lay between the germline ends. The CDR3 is CASSLVWTPYYTF. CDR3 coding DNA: TGTGCCAGCAGCTTGGTCTGGACACCTTACTACACCTTC. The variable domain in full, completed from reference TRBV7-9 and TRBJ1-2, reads DTGVSQNPRHKITKRGQNVTFRCDPISEHNRLYWYRQTLGQGPEFLTYFQNEAQLEKSRLLSDRFSAERPKGSFSTLEIQRTEQGDSAMYLCASSLVWTPYYTFGSGTRLTVV.

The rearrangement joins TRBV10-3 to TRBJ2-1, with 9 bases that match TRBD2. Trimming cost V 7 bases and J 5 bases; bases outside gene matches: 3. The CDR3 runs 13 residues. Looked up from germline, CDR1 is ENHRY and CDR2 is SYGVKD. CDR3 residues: CAITGTSNNEQFF. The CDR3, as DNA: TGTGCCATCACCGGGACTAGCAACAATGAGCAGTTCTTC.